The subject of this entry is one T cell receptor beta chain. Its specific antigen is unknown. No much larger clone exists at a distance of one base, and base qualities are not known. This sample was taken from a study of cytomegalovirus exposure and HLA in healthy donors (dated by TCRdb to about 2017). General notes on the study: An earlier analysis of 587 of the donors reported roughly 300 Gb of sequence data and around 110 million unique TCR beta sequences obtained from around 180 million T cells. Around 300 gigabases of sequencing data and tens of millions of unique TCR sequences were included in an early release covering roughly 600 HLA-typed donors. The genetic ancestry cluster associated with self-reported Caucasian donors included about four fifths of the roughly 400 genotyped donors. The study aimed to test whether cataloging public T cell receptors could reveal signatures of past pathogen exposure. The study profiled the T cell repertoires of fewer than 850 subjects by immunosequencing and related them to cytomegalovirus serostatus. A separate validation cohort of roughly 130 different subjects was used in addition to the roughly 720-subject first cohort. High-throughput TCR immunosequencing, statistical association of individual TCRs with disease status, and machine learning were combined to predict cytomegalovirus infection status. In a later analysis, previously published TCR beta repertoires from 550 to 700 donors were re-analyzed and high-resolution HLA genotyping was added so that TCR occurrence patterns could be studied. Rather than drawing on any new phenotypic data, the later analysis identified candidate immune exposures from TCR beta sequences and the way those sequences occurred across donors. An earlier analysis of some 500 of the donors applied high-throughput TCR beta sequencing to assess whether each TCR beta V gene segment acted as functional or pseudogenic. Donor age, sex, ethnicity and CMV serostatus were compiled alongside the repertoire data. Genome-wide SNP genotypes for about 55% of the 666 donors were used in a later genetic analysis, which treated that subset as a discovery cohort. All discovery cohort repertoires had been generated using a single sequencing platform. HLA typing covered class I and class II loci at four-digit resolution. Typing coverage varied by locus: 629-630 donors for A, B, C, DRB1 and DQB1; roughly 520 for DQA1; 600 to 610 for DPA1; around 450 for DPB1. Because of strong linkage in the cohort, roughly 5 DR-DQ haplotypes were treated as single units for association and clustering. Among some 400 genotyped donors of the cohort, an average of roughly 240,000 unique TCR beta nucleotide sequences were sequenced per donor, roughly 20% of them non-productive. Study-level results and caveats: Because HLA typing was unavailable for some donors at each locus, only the typed subset was used in association tests. Fewer than 20 rarely observed V segments, including chromosome 9 orphons, were excluded from the earlier analysis of just under 600 of the donors because counts were too low. The cohort was sequenced for TCR beta chains only, and without alpha or paired-chain data the features that could be detected were limited. A cluster of highly shared sequence variants was judged likely to represent a technical artifact of the sequencing pipeline. Cytomegalovirus status was reported to be diagnosed by the classifier with high specificity and sensitivity in both the original and validation cohorts. Compared with the approximately 700-donor mean, donors in an Asian-associated ancestry cluster had fewer N-insertions in productive TCRs, according to a later genetic analysis. A further reported finding was that TCR beta sequences accurately predicted the HLA-A and HLA-B alleles for most subjects in the first cohort. According to a later analysis, parvovirus B19, influenza, CMV and Epstein-Barr virus appeared linked to several top co-occurrence clusters. While some public TCRs were present in many individuals, most TCR sequences turned up only very rarely across donors. The presence/absence analyses assumed that sequencing depth was roughly uniform across donors, and that assumption may not be true. The 87-base-pair reads could not distinguish some IMGT-functional V segments, including TRBV6-2 and TRBV6-3, so those segments were excluded. A later analysis associated 16,951 TCR beta sequences with specific HLA alleles at a false discovery rate of 0.05. Compared with equally common non-associated chains, HLA-associated TCR beta chains in a later analysis were more clonally expanded and had lower generation probabilities. When HLA alleles, especially DR and DQ, strongly co-occurred, attributing TCR associations to individual alleles was difficult. A total of about 180 TCR beta chains were listed by the study as associated with cytomegalovirus. The authors suggested that the approach could potentially be extended to other disease states and immunological phenotypes. A later analysis found that most CMV-associated TCR beta chains appeared HLA-restricted, with HLA associations seemingly driven largely by CMV exposure. Broadly in line with IMGT annotations, most TCR beta V segments showed up in productive rearrangements about 87% or about 30% of the time in an earlier analysis of 587 of the donors. For the cohort, immune exposure information was limited to CMV serostatus. An association between a missense DCLRE1C variant and V-gene and J-gene trimming of TCR beta chains was found in a later genetic analysis and replicated in an independent cohort. Linkage disequilibrium might explain the correlated functional status among segregating V segments, but an unknown experimental factor could not be excluded. A later analysis found that TCR association rates varied across HLA loci, with DRB1 alleles showing the most associated TCRs and HLA-C alleles the fewest. A few of the identified cytomegalovirus-associated TCR beta chains were confirmed in vitro to be specific for cytomegalovirus antigens.

Receptor libraries were prepared by the immunoSEQ multiplex PCR assay. For the multiplex PCR, a mixture combining 60 forward primers for TCR Vbeta segments and 13 reverse primers for TCR Jbeta segments was used. The CDR3 region of rearranged TCR beta genes was amplified from genomic DNA by a multiplex PCR assay. The Illumina HiSeq System was used to sequence the amplified TCR beta libraries as 87-base-pair reads. The original pipeline was this. A later analysis tallied tens of millions of unique TCR beta chains across the 660 or so repertoires, and roughly 11 million of those chains were shared by two or more donors. Raw reads were error-corrected and collapsed into unique sequences by a nearest-neighbor algorithm in which closely related sequences were merged to remove PCR and sequencing errors. Alignment of CDR3 sequences to IMGT reference sequences was used to assign V, D and J gene segments. For a sequence to be retained, a match of at least six nucleotides was required to both a V gene segment and a J gene segment. Rearrangements were called productive when the CDR3 lacked stop codons and stayed in frame with V and J; all others were non-productive. Following IMGT convention, CDR3 was defined as the stretch from the second conserved V-encoded cysteine up to the conserved J-encoded phenylalanine. The earlier analysis of fewer than 700 of the donors excluded sequences that lacked an unambiguous match to a single V gene segment. An earlier analysis of 500 to 600 of the donors classified V segments as functional when productive rearrangements were above 56.7% and as segregating when the standard deviation between donors was above 5%. To diagnose cytomegalovirus status from the catalog of TCR beta chain sequences, a statistical classification framework was built. In a later analysis, V and J genes were assigned by comparing TCR nucleotide sequences against IMGT/GENE-DB human TR gene sequences. In a later analysis, CDR3 sequences and most-parsimonious VDJ recombination scenarios were assigned using the TCRdist pipeline. In a later analysis, each TCR beta chain was defined by its CDR3 amino acid sequence together with its V-gene family, and reads without a unique V-gene family were excluded. A later analysis removed 550 to 650 highly shared, low-generation-probability nucleotide sequences to deal with suspected cross-contamination and a sequencing artifact. In a later analysis, a clonal expansion index was calculated for each public chain from normalized within-repertoire ranks of inferred template counts. Generation probabilities in a later analysis came from a VDJ recombination model fitted to out-of-frame rearrangements, and those results were checked against IGoR. Hypergeometric tests were used in a later analysis to score TCR-TCR, TCR-HLA and TCR-CMV co-occurrence, with a repertoire-size bias correction applied to the TCR pairs. False discovery rates were estimated in a later analysis by permuting HLA or CMV assignments 20 times. In a later analysis, co-occurring TCRs were grouped using DBSCAN, with TCRdist sequence similarity added in when clustering inside HLA-allele-positive subsets. Repertoires with fewer than 30,000 or more than 120,000 public chains were left out of co-occurrence clustering, as were a few repertoires with anomalous nucleotide sharing. TCRdb's version of the immuneACCESS table is confined to in-frame rearrangements and falls short of the full clone set. An unresolved V gene accounts for under half of the shortfall where checked; the remainder is of unknown origin. The V and J calls and clone size come from that table; D and trimming were worked out from the DNA. The sample profile shows 180,000 or so clones; 75% to 85% of them were found once. Less than 1.5% of the sample is held by the ten biggest clonotypes.

In total, approximately 610 healthy bone marrow donors made up the cohort. All cohort members were sampled while nominally healthy, although unrecorded immune exposures were likely present. The donor tested CMV seronegative and was one of the 352 seronegative cohort members. Every donor gave a peripheral blood sample, and the peripheral blood mononuclear cells from that sample were used for TCR beta sequencing. Genomic DNA extraction from the blood cell samples was performed with the Qiagen DNeasy Blood Extraction Kit. Trimming takes 2 bases off V and 5 bases off J; junction bases not matched to a gene: 4. From the cysteine up to the phenylalanine, the CDR3 has a length of 14 residues. Of the read, only the CDR3 DNA is kept; its 42 bases are in frame from base 1. Sequences SNHLY (CDR1) and FYNNEI (CDR2) are obtained from the germline V gene.

The sequenced sample was PBMCs. The chain was built from TRBV2 and TRBJ1-2, and 8 bases in between align with TRBD1. The clonotype was recovered from a young man in good health and CMV-seronegative. The DNA reads TGTGCCAGCAGTGAAACGGACAGGGCTTATGGCTACACCTTC. Protein translation: CASSETDRAYGYTF.